This TCR beta chain derives from a study of cytomegalovirus exposure and HLA in healthy donors. Study summary: An earlier analysis identified 100 million to 130 million unique TCR beta sequences in 150 million to 200 million T cells. Findings and limits, study-wide: Researchers reported in a later analysis that common viral pathogens appeared linked to several top clusters. A later analysis revealed that TCR association rates differed between HLA loci, peaking at DRB1 and bottoming out at HLA-C. The study flagged about 150 TCR beta chains as cytomegalovirus-associated.

Germline V gives CDR1 LGHNA, CDR2 YSLEER. The CDR3 is 15 residues long. V was clipped by 4 bases and J by 6 bases, with 18 bases between them. Note on this clone: The antigen is not known.

60 Vbeta and 13 Jbeta primers were used in PCR. Method: immunoSEQ multiplex PCR; TCRdb's copy keeps in-frame clones and lacks some. There are about 170,000 clones in the sample; under 90% occur only once, and around 7.3% lies in the top ten. This clonotype was obtained from a man aged 30 to 45 in good health and CMV-seropositive. This chain connects TRBV4-3 to TRBJ1-1; D is possibly TRBD1 (6 bases). Sequencing was done on a sample of PBMCs. The CDR3 here is CASSRALRGSAEAFF. The DNA of the CDR3 is TGCGCCAGCAGCCGAGCCCTTAGGGGGTCCGCTGAAGCTTTCTTT.